The next 23 T cell receptor beta chains were all read from a single sample in a study of response to subunit inactivated influenza vaccine (dated by TCRdb to 2016 to 2018). The sample's time point, from its label and the paper: around 42 days after influenza vaccine administration. The protocol used for the library was RT-PCR. The sequencer listed for this sample is Illumina HiSeq 2500. Using fastp trimming at Q25 and MiXCR clonotype assembly, TCRdb reanalyzed the public sequencing data and kept in-frame beta chains. CDR3 protein duplicates are merged, each entry listing the most common genes and DNA. This sample gives over 400,000 distinct CDR3 sequences in total; approximately 11% of them show up just once. Together, the top ten hold more than 10% of the sample. This material consisted of PBMCs from blood, taken around seven weeks after vaccination. Receptors were obtained from a man in his fifties who received an inactivated influenza vaccine. Donor details come from another sample of the same person, matched by shared clones.

The J gene is TRBJ2-2, the V gene TRBV7-2; D is ambiguous. The germline CDR1 and CDR2 sequences are SGHTA and FQGNSA. Trimming removed 0 bases at V and 3 bases at J, with 5 bases between. The CDR3 is 14 residues long. The CDR3 here is CASSLAKDTGELFF. In DNA, the CDR3 is TGTGCCAGCAGCTTAGCCAAGGACACCGGGGAGCTGTTTTTT.

CDR3 sequence (DNA): TGTGCCAGCAGCTTAGTTGGGACAGCGGTCCACTATGGCTACACCTTC. Translating it yields CASSLVGTAVHYGYTF. This chain links TRBV11-2 with TRBJ1-2; 7 bases line up with TRBD1. V lost 1 base to trimming and J lost 3 bases; unmatched junction nucleotides: 8. The CDR3 extends over 16 amino acids. The V gene's germline CDR1 is SGHAT and CDR2 FQNNGV.

This clonotype occurred a few times. This rearrangement joins TRBV4-1 to TRBJ2-3; D remains ambiguous. The germline V gene encodes CDR1 MGHRA and CDR2 YSYEKL. The CDR3 runs 13 residues. The V end was cut by 6 bases, the J end by 0 bases, with 7 bases between. CDR3 region: CASRSSSTDTQYF. CDR3 DNA: TGCGCCAGCAGATCCAGTAGCACAGATACGCAGTATTTT.

There are many counts of this clonotype. This chain connects TRBV6-1 to TRBJ2-7; D is undetermined. The germline CDR1 and CDR2 sequences are MNHNS and SASEGT. V was cut by 6 bases and J by 5 bases, with 17 bases left in between. The CDR3 contains 14 residues. The CDR3 coding sequence is TGTGCCAGCAGGCTTTCCGAGATTCGGGACGAGCAGTACTTC. This translates into CASRLSEIRDEQYF.

This clonotype showed up just a few times. The rearrangement joins TRBV4-2 to TRBJ2-7, with 9 bases matching TRBD1. Trimming cost V 5 bases and J 5 bases; bases outside gene matches: 7. Germline CDR1 reads LGHNA; CDR2 reads YNFKEQ. CDR3 length: 14 amino acids. As DNA, the CDR3 is TGTGCCAGCAGCAGCCGGGACAGGGACAACGAGCAGTACTTC. The encoded protein is CASSSRDRDNEQYF.

This rearrangement joins TRBV15 to TRBJ1-1; D gene uncertain. The CDR3 length is 13 residues. The V end was cut by 5 bases, the J end by 3 bases, with 10 bases between. The germline V gene encodes CDR1 LNHNV and CDR2 YYDKDF (reference sequence). CDR3 DNA: TGTGCCACCAGCGGCCCTTCGGACACTGAAGCTTTCTTT. It encodes CATSGPSDTEAFF.

This clonotype was counted many times. V usage is TRBV28 and J usage is TRBJ2-1; no reliable D call. The germline gives CDR1 MDHEN, CDR2 SYDVKM. V gave up 3 bases and J gave up 5 bases, with 2 bases separating them. CDR3 length: 11 amino acids. CDR3 DNA: TGTGCCAGCAGTTTTAACAATGAGCAGTTCTTC. This translates into CASSFNNEQFF.

This sequence joins TRBV7-2 and TRBJ1-6; D unresolved. Germline CDR1 SGHTA, CDR2 FQGNSA. The CDR3 loop spans 12 amino acids. V gave up 2 bases and J gave up 14 bases, with 10 bases separating them. The CDR3: CASSLPARSLHF. CDR3 nucleotide sequence: TGTGCCAGCAGCTTACCGGCGAGGTCCCTCCACTTT.

This clonotype turned up a few times. The chain employs TRBV20-1 and TRBJ2-1; D possibly corresponds to TRBD2 (6 bases). The V gene lost 3 bases and the J gene lost 6 bases, with 15 bases spanning the gap. The CDR3 is made up of 14 amino acids. Germline V gene sequence: CDR1 DFQATT, CDR2 SNEGSKA (reference sequence). CDR3 residues: CSASTGARINEQFF. CDR3 DNA: TGCAGTGCTAGTACGGGAGCGAGGATCAATGAGCAGTTCTTC.

This clonotype was seen ten or more times. The chain has TRBV7-2 and TRBJ2-7, with TRBD1 as a possible D gene (6 bases). V was cut by 1 base and J by 3 bases, with 16 bases left in between. Germline CDR1 is SGHTA and CDR2 is FQGNSA. The CDR3 has 16 amino acids. CDR3 in amino acids: CASSLGPSDSFYEQYF. The CDR3 bases are TGTGCCAGCAGCTTAGGCCCTTCGGACAGTTTCTACGAGCAGTACTTC.

This clonotype was seen a few times. This CDR3 is CASRLDRGRETQYF. CDR3 DNA: TGTGCCAGCAGACTGGACAGGGGAAGAGAGACCCAGTACTTC. J is TRBJ2-5 and V is TRBV6-2 or TRBV6-3; 9 bases line up with TRBD1. In germline, CDR1 is MNHEY, CDR2 SVGEGT. This CDR3 comprises 14 residues. V trimming: 6 bases; J trimming: 4 bases; junction bases outside the gene matches: 6.

This clonotype was found a few times. V is TRBV3-1 and J is TRBJ2-3; 7 nucleotides line up with TRBD2. The CDR3 loop spans 16 amino acids. With 3 bases clipped from V and 2 bases from J, the junction kept 8 bases outside the gene matches. From germline, CDR1 is LGHDT and CDR2 YNNKEL (reference sequence). CDR3 coding DNA: TGTGCCAGCAGCCAGGAGTATCTAGCGGCCACAGATACGCAGTATTTT. Translating it yields CASSQEYLAATDTQYF.

This clonotype was counted a few times. The chain joins TRBV7-9 to TRBJ1-1; D not certain. The CDR3 is 17 residues long. Trimming left V 4 bases short and J 1 base short, with 19 bases between. Germline V gives CDR1 SEHNR, CDR2 FQNEAQ (reference sequence). CDR3 region: CASSSTSRGPRNTEAFF. CDR3 in DNA: TGTGCCAGCAGCTCAACCAGTAGAGGCCCGCGGAACACTGAAGCTTTCTTT.

This clonotype was counted at least ten times. The rearrangement links TRBV29-1 to TRBJ2-7; TRBD1 might be the D (5 bases). Germline loops: CDR1 SQVTM, CDR2 ANQGSEA. This CDR3 has 12 residues. V shed 2 bases and J shed 2 bases, with 7 bases lying between them. CDR3 residues: CSVERQPYEQYF. CDR3 DNA sequence: TGCAGCGTTGAAAGACAGCCCTACGAGCAGTACTTC.

The genes are TRBV5-1 and TRBJ2-1, with TRBD2 identical over 14 bases. V was pared by 3 bases and J by 5 bases, with 16 bases of the junction left unmatched. The CDR3 is made up of 20 amino acids. CDR1 SGHRS and CDR2 YFSETQ come from the germline V gene. CDR3 nucleotides: TGCGCCAGCAGCTCCCTTGGCCTGACTAGCGGGGGGGCATTAGACAATGAGCAGTTCTTC. Protein: CASSSLGLTSGGALDNEQFF.

With respect to this clonotype: A read error may account for a junction end that differs from germline. The rearrangement links TRBV4-1 to TRBJ2-5; possibly TRBD1 for D (6 bases). The germline V gene has CDR1 MGHRA and CDR2 YSYEKL. The CDR3 spans 15 residues. The CDR3 reads CASSQELGGRETLYF. The CDR3 nucleotides are TGCGCCAGCAGCCAAGAATTAGGGGGACGCGAGACCCTGTACTTC.

The V call is TRBV3-1, the J call TRBJ2-7; the D call may be TRBD1 or TRBD2 (5 bases each). CDR1 is LGHDT and CDR2 is YNNKEL in the germline V gene (reference sequence). Trimming shortened V by 4 bases and J by 2 bases, and 12 bases separated the two germline ends. The CDR3 totals 14 residues. As DNA, the CDR3 is TGTGCCAGCAGCCCAGGGTGGGGGACCTACGAGCAGTACTTC. It encodes CASSPGWGTYEQYF.

This clonotype was counted between two and nine times. The V call is TRBV7-2, the J call TRBJ2-7, with TRBD1 as a possible D gene (6 bases). The germline gives CDR1 SGHTA, CDR2 FQGNSA. The CDR3 covers 14 residues. Trimming left V 5 bases short and J 2 bases short, with 13 bases between. Here the CDR3 DNA reads TGTGCCAGCAGCCCTCAGAAGGGGGCCTACGAGCAGTACTTC. Amino acid sequence: CASSPQKGAYEQYF. Drawing the rest from reference TRBV7-2 and TRBJ2-7, the complete variable domain is GAGVSQSPSNKVTEKGKDVELRCDPISGHTALYWYRQSLGQGLEFLIYFQGNSAPDKSGLPSDRFSAERTGGSVSTLTIQRTQQEDSAVYLCASSPQKGAYEQYFGPGTRLTVT.

This clonotype was observed a few times. CDR3 sequence (DNA): TGTGCCAGCAGTGGGAGTAATCAGGGGTACGAGCAGTACTTC. It encodes CASSGSNQGYEQYF. The J gene is TRBJ2-7, the V gene TRBV2, with TRBD1 as a possible D gene (6 bases). V shed 4 bases and J shed 4 bases, with 14 bases lying between them. The CDR3 is made up of 14 amino acids. Germline V gene sequence: CDR1 SNHLY, CDR2 FYNNEI.

This clonotype appeared a few times. The chain links TRBV12-3 or TRBV12-4 to TRBJ2-7, with D unclear. Deletions cut 6 bases from V and 6 bases from J, with 12 bases between. This CDR3 is 12 amino acids long. CDR3 DNA sequence: TGTGCCAGCAGCCTCCCGGTTTCCGAGCAGTACTTC. It is translated as CASSLPVSEQYF.

The V gene is TRBV24-1, the J gene TRBJ2-2; 7 positions match TRBD1. Germline CDR1 and CDR2: KGHDR and SFDVKD. V lost 3 bases, J lost 8 bases, and 8 bases stayed unmatched. This CDR3 is 15 amino acids long. The CDR3 DNA is TGTGCCACCAGTGATCCAAGGACAGGTGCGGGGGAGCTGTTTTTT. Protein sequence: CATSDPRTGAGELFF.

V usage is TRBV28 and J usage is TRBJ2-7, with a possible D match to TRBD2 (6 bases). Germline assignment: CDR1 MDHEN and CDR2 SYDVKM. The CDR3 is 14 amino acids. The V gene lost 1 base and the J gene lost 0 bases, with 7 bases spanning the gap. The CDR3 nucleotides are TGTGCCAGCAGTTTATACGGGGGCTCCTACGAGCAGTACTTC. Protein product: CASSLYGGSYEQYF.

This clonotype appeared many times. The gene calls are TRBV29-1 and TRBJ2-3, with D possibly TRBD2 on 5 matching bases. Trimming took off 4 bases at V and 0 bases at J, with 8 bases between the two ends. CDR3 length: 13 amino acids. Germline lookup yields CDR1 SQVTM and CDR2 ANQGSEA. The CDR3 DNA sequence: TGCAGCGTTGCGCGAGGGAGCACAGATACGCAGTATTTT. Translating it yields CSVARGSTDTQYF.